This TCR beta chain was observed in a study of blood T cell repertoires in COVID-19 (dated by TCRdb to the early 2020s). For context, the study as a whole: The collaborator samples originated in the United States, Italy and Spain and spanned the acute and convalescent phases of COVID-19. Sample metadata almost always included a de-identified subject ID, COVID-19 status, age in years and sex. The material from the prospective study consisted of cDNA or gDNA derived from T cells, B-cell-depleted T cells, or PBMCs. Deeply sampled blood TCRbeta repertoires from subjects exposed to, actively infected with, or recovered from COVID-19 were included in the dataset. The samples were drawn from two sources: the first 160 participants of the ongoing ImmuneRACE study, and 1,000 to 1,500 subjects contributed by 6 global collaborators. HLA class I and class II types, where available, came from metadata supplied by the sample provider rather than from assay-based typing. The repertoires were released in a freely available public database meant as a resource for research on the immune response to SARS-CoV-2.

Whole blood was collected in K2EDTA tubes by collaborating institutions according to the institutions' own protocols. For TCRbeta analysis, collaborators shipped samples in one of three forms: frozen whole blood, isolated PBMCs, or DNA extracted from either of those sample types. TCRbeta CDR3 regions were amplified from genomic DNA using the immunoSEQ Assay, a bias-controlled multiplex PCR. The paper's data handling went like this. The number of nucleated cells in each sample was estimated from the amplification of reference gene primers within the assay. To quantify the absolute abundance of each unique TCRbeta CDR3 rearrangement, sequence reads were collapsed and filtered. For each sample, productive Simpson clonality was calculated as the square root of Simpson's diversity index across productive rearrangements. TCRdb retrieved this table from immuneACCESS and kept in-frame rearrangements only. Not all clones are present; in checked studies, unresolved V genes account for under half, and no reason is known for the remainder. The V and J calls and clone size are taken from that table; D and trimming were inferred from the DNA. For this sample the table gives roughly 55,000 clones, of which 65% to 80% were detected only once. Roughly 10% of the sample rests with the top ten.

This clone has a single count. No antigen is known for it. No base qualities exist here, and no much larger clone lies one base off it. V drops 2 bases and J drops 5 bases, leaving 19 bases in between. Measured from the cysteine to the phenylalanine, the CDR3 is 16 residues long. This entry keeps only the CDR3 DNA: 48 bases, framed from base 1. The germline V gene (reference sequence) supplies CDR1 GTSNPN and CDR2 SVGIG. What the authors observed across the whole study: The quantity of clinical and demographic metadata differed by source and by participant and was supplied without curation.

Recombination joined TRBV30 with TRBJ2-1, with the D gene not confidently named. The receptor comes from a human donor in a cohort sampled during active COVID-19. The sample comprised peripheral blood. Here the CDR3 is given as CAWSSRHLSPNNEQFF. In nucleotide form, the sequence is TGTGCCTGGAGTTCCCGACATCTGAGCCCCAACAATGAGCAGTTCTTC.